This T cell receptor beta chain was captured in a study of T cell changes during pregnancy in multiple sclerosis. CDR3 length: 13 amino acids. Germline assignment: CDR1 GTSNPN and CDR2 SVGIG (reference sequence). Trimming stripped 5 bases from V and 9 bases from J, with 14 bases between. In this sample, this clone turned up a few times. Generated by immunoSEQ multiplex PCR, the TCRdb table keeps only in-frame clones and is missing some. Here the sample spans some 60,000 clones, about 91% being singletons. The receptor's source is a female donor with multiple sclerosis, enrolled in a pregnancy study. The genes are TRBV30 and TRBJ1-6, with unresolved D. Sequencing used peripheral blood, obtained after pregnancy. The CDR3 DNA follows: TGTGCCTGGGGTAGCATCTTAGGTTCACCCCTCCACTTT. It is translated as CAWGSILGSPLHF.